This T cell receptor beta chain was sequenced during a study of blood T cell repertoires in COVID-19. Study-wide context: Acute and convalescent COVID-19 samples came from the United States, Italy and Spain. Nucleic acid was either cDNA or gDNA, and it came from T cells, B-cell-depleted T cells, or PBMCs.

Original methodology: Researchers report that nucleated cell counts were estimated from reference gene primer amplification. The data were produced by immunoSEQ multiplex PCR, yet TCRdb's version contains in-frame clones alone and is incomplete. The V and J calls and clone size come from that table; D and trimming were worked out from the DNA. Of some 250,000 clones listed, around 85% are singletons. The sequenced material came from peripheral blood. The sequence was collected from a woman of 80 years or more with acute or convalescent COVID-19.

The CDR3 spells CASSLRGDPNSGNTIYF. As DNA, the CDR3 is TGTGCCAGCAGCTTACGGGGAGACCCAAACTCTGGAAACACCATATATTTT. This sequence joins TRBV7-9 and TRBJ1-3, with D uncertain. The CDR3 totals 17 residues. Trimming removed 2 bases from V and 0 bases from J, with 14 bases in between. CDR1 is SEHNR and CDR2 is FQNEAQ in the germline V gene (reference sequence).